These T cell receptor beta chains were read from a single sample in a study of neurological immune-mediated disorders. TCRdb itself ran the 5' RACE reads through MiXCR, one entry per CDR3 protein. The sample includes tens of thousands of distinct CDR3 sequences, approximately 10% of them seen just once. The sequencing input was PBMCs. The receptors derive from a man aged 30 to 39 in good health. Both conserved end residues are part of each CDR3. D genes are given only for firm matches. Clone sizes are given selectively: once, few, many, or a class where the clone is expanded.

V gene	CDR3 length	clone size	J gene	D gene	CDR3 DNA	CDR3 protein
TRBV10-3	13	many	TRBJ1-1	NA	TGTGCCATCAAGCAGGAGAGCAACACTGAAGCTTTCTTT	CAIKQESNTEAFF
TRBV10-3	14	many	TRBJ1-1	NA	TGTGCCATCAGTGCAGAGGGAGGAAACACTGAAGCTTTCTTT	CAISAEGGNTEAFF
TRBV20-1	13	many	TRBJ1-1	NA	TGCAGTGCTAGATACCAGTTGAACACTGAAGCTTTCTTT	CSARYQLNTEAFF
TRBV5-1	14	many	TRBJ2-7	TRBD1	TGCGCCAGCAGCTCTCCGGGACAGGGGTACGAGCAGTACTTC	CASSSPGQGYEQYF
TRBV7-2	14	many	TRBJ1-2	NA	TGTGCCAGCAGCTCCAGACCGGTCGGCTATGGCTACACCTTC	CASSSRPVGYGYTF
TRBV27	13	many	TRBJ2-2	NA	TGTGCCAGCAGCCCTGAGCTGGCCGGGGAGCTGTTTTTT	CASSPELAGELFF
TRBV14	18	many	TRBJ1-6	NA	TGTGCCAGCAGCCATCGAGCTAGGGGAAGCTCCTATAATTCACCCCTCCACTTT	CASSHRARGSSYNSPLHF
TRBV28	13	once	TRBJ2-3	NA	TGTGCCACACGTCCGGGAGCTATAGATACGCAGTATTTT	CATRPGAIDTQYF
TRBV29-1	12	many	TRBJ2-5	NA	TGCAGCGTGGCGAAAGGGGCTGAGACCCAGTACTTC	CSVAKGAETQYF
TRBV12-3/TRBV12-4	12	many	TRBJ2-4	NA	TGTGCCAGCAGTTTACAAGCAGGAGTTATATACTTC	CASSLQAGVIYF
TRBV28	16	many	TRBJ2-7	NA	TGTGCCAGCAGTTTACACGGGACGGCAATAGTCTACGAGCAGTACTTC	CASSLHGTAIVYEQYF
TRBV9	14	many	TRBJ2-4	NA	TGTGCCAGCAGCATCCGTGATTTGTCTGACATTCAGTACTTC	CASSIRDLSDIQYF
TRBV28	15	many	TRBJ2-7	TRBD2	TGTGCCAGCACGGGGACTAGCGCATCTTTGGACGAGCAGTACTTC	CASTGTSASLDEQYF
TRBV6-6	18	many	TRBJ1-5	TRBD1	TGTGCCAGCAGTACCCCTCCCCCAGGGGGCGCGGGCAATCAGCCCCAGCATTTT	CASSTPPPGGAGNQPQHF
TRBV18	16	many	TRBJ1-2	TRBD1	TGTGCCAGCTCACCAGTGGGACAGGCAGCTAACTATGGCTACACCTTC	CASSPVGQAANYGYTF
TRBV28	17	many	TRBJ2-7	NA	TGTGCCAGCAGTTCCTCGTTCGGGACGTTCAGCTCCTACGAGCAGTACTTC	CASSSSFGTFSSYEQYF
TRBV20-1	14	many	TRBJ2-5	NA	TGCAGTGCTAGACCCTTTACGTACCAAGAGACCCAGTACTTC	CSARPFTYQETQYF
TRBV6-4	13	many	TRBJ1-1	NA	TGTGCCAGCAGTACTACCGAGAACACTGAAGCTTTCTTT	CASSTTENTEAFF
TRBV5-1	15	many	TRBJ1-2	NA	TGCGCCAGCAGCCCCCTGGGGCAGGGGAGCTATGGCTACACCTTC	CASSPLGQGSYGYTF
TRBV11-2	15	NA	TRBJ1-2	NA	TGTGCCAGCAGCTTAGATCTTAACAGACTTTGGGGCTACACCTTC	CASSLDLNRLWGYTF
TRBV19	15	many	TRBJ1-5	NA	TGTGCCAGTAGTCCGCGGGACGCTGGCAATCAGCCCCAGCATTTT	CASSPRDAGNQPQHF
TRBV5-7	17	many	TRBJ1-4	NA	TGTGCCAGCAGCTTGGCCGATTTGGGACTGTCGAATGAAAAACTGTTTTTT	CASSLADLGLSNEKLFF
TRBV6-4	15	many	TRBJ2-2	NA	TGTGCCAGCCGCCTGACACCGACAGACACCGGGGAGCTGTTTTTT	CASRLTPTDTGELFF
TRBV12-3/TRBV12-4	15	NA	TRBJ1-5	NA	TGTGCCAGCAGTTTTGGGGGAACCCAAAACCAGCCCCAGCATTTT	CASSFGGTQNQPQHF
TRBV5-1	15	NA	TRBJ2-7	NA	TGCGCCAGCAGCCCCCGACAGTGCGAGACCTACGAGCAGTACTTC	CASSPRQCETYEQYF
TRBV28	17	many	TRBJ1-1	NA	TGTGCCAGCAGTTTACCCATTCGGGCCAGGATGGGAACTGAAGCTTTCTTT	CASSLPIRARMGTEAFF